This T cell receptor (beta chain) was recorded in a study of T cells in tuberculosis. With 3 bases clipped from V and 4 bases from J, the junction kept 12 bases outside the gene matches. The germline gives CDR1 SGDLS, CDR2 YYNGEE. The length of the CDR3 is 18 residues. Noted time point: new active TB diagnosis, blood taken before or within 7 days of starting treatment. A word on this clone: Its antigen is unknown.

Study-level findings and limits: Shorter CDR3-alpha in active tuberculosis partly drove smaller distances. Selection depended on which cryopreserved specimens were available.

TCRdb keeps only in-frame clones here, not all; method: immunoSEQ multiplex PCR. Of 25,000 to 40,000 clones listed, about 85% are singletons. The receptor comes from an adult with tuberculosis. V is TRBV9 and J is TRBJ2-5; 13 bases align to TRBD2. Sequences were derived from PBMCs, sampled at tuberculosis diagnosis. CDR3 in DNA: TGTGCCAGCAGCGGAGGGAGGACTAGCGGGAGCCGGGGAGAGACCCAGTACTTC. It encodes CASSGGRTSGSRGETQYF.